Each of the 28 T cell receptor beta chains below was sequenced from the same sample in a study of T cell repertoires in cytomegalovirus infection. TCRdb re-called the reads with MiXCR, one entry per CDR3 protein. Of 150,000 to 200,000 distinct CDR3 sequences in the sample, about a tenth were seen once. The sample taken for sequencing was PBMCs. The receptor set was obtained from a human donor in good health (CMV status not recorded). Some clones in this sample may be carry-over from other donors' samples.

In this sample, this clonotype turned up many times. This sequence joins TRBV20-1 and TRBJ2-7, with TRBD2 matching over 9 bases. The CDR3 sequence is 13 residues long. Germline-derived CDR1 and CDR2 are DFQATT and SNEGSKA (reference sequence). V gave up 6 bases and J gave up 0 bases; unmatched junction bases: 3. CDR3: CSARTSDSYEQYF. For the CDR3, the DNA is TGCAGTGCGCGGACTAGCGACTCCTACGAGCAGTACTTC.

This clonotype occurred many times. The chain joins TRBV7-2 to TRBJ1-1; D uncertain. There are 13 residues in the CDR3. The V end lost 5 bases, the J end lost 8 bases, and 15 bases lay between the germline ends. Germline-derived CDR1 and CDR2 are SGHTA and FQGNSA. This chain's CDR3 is CASSQLKWWEAFF. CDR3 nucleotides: TGTGCCAGCAGCCAACTTAAATGGTGGGAAGCTTTCTTT.

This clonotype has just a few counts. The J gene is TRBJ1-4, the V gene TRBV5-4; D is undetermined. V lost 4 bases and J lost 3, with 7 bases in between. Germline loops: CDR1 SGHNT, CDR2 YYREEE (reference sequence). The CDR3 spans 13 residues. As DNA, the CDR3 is TGTGCCAGCAGCACCCCACCTAATGAAAAACTGTTTTTT. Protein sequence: CASSTPPNEKLFF. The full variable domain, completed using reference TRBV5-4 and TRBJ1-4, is ETGVTQSPTHLIKTRGQQVTLRCSSQSGHNTVSWYQQALGQGPQFIFQYYREEENGRGNFPPRFSGLQFPNYSSELNVNALELDDSALYLCASSTPPNEKLFFGSGTQLSVL.

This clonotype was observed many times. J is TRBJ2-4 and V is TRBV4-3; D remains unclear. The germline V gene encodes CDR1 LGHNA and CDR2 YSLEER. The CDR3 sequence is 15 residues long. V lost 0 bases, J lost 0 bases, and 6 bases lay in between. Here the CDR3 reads CASSQDSLAKNIQYF. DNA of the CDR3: TGCGCCAGCAGCCAAGATTCCCTAGCCAAAAACATTCAGTACTTC.

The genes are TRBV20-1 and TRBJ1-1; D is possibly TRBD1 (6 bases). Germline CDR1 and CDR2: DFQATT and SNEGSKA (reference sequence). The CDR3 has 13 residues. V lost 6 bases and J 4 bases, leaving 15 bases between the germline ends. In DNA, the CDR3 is TGCAGTGCCCTATCGACAGGACGCACTGAAGCTTTCTTT. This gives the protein CSALSTGRTEAFF.

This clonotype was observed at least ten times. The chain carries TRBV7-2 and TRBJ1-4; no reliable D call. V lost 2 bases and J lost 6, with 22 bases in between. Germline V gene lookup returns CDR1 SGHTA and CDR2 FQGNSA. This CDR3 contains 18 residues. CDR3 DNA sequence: TGTGCCAGCAGCTTAAATTTTCGAGACCCCGGTCCTCATGAAAAACTGTTTTTT. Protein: CASSLNFRDPGPHEKLFF.

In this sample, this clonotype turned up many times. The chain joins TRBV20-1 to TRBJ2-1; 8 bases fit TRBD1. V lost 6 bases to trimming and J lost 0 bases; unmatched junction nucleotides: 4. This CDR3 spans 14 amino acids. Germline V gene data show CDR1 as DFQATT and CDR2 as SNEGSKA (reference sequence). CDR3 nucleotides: TGCAGTGCAAAACAGGGGGGCTCCTACAATGAGCAGTTCTTC. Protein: CSAKQGGSYNEQFF.

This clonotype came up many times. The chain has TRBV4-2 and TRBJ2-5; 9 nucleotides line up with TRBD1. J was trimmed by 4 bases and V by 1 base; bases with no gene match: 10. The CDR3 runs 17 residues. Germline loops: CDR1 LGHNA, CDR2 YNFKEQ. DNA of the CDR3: TGTGCCAGCAGCCAAGTAGGACAGGGGAAATGGGCAGAGACCCAGTACTTC. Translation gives CASSQVGQGKWAETQYF.

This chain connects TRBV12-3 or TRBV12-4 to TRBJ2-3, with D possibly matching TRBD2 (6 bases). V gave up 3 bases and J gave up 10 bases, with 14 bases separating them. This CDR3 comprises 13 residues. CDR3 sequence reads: CASSFGGGLPQYF. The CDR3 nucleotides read TGTGCCAGCAGTTTCGGGGGTGGGCTCCCGCAGTATTTT.

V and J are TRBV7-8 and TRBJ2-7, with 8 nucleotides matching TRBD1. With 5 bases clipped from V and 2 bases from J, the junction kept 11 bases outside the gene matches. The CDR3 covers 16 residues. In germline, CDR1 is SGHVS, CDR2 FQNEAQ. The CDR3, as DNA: TGTGCCAGCAGCAAAGCCCGGGACAGGATAACCTACGAGCAGTACTTC. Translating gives CASSKARDRITYEQYF.

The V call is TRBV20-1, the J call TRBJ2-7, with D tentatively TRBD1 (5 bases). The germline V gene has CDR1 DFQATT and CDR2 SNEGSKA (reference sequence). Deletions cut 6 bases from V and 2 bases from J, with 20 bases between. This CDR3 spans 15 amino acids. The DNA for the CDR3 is TGCAGTGCGATGTCCCAAGTTGGCAGGGCCTACGAGCAGTACTTC. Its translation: CSAMSQVGRAYEQYF.

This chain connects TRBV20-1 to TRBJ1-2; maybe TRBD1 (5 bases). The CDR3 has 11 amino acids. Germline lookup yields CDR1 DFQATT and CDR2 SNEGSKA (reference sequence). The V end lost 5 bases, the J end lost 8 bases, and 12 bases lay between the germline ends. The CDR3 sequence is CSAYQGGGYTF. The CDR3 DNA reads TGCAGTGCTTACCAGGGTGGCGGCTACACCTTC.

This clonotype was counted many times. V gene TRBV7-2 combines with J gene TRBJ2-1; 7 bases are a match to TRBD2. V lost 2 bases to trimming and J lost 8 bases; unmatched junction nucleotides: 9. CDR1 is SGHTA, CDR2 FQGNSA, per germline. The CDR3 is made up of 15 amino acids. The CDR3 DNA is TGTGCCAGCAGCTTAACGCCTAGGGAGGGCTATGAGCAGTTCTTC. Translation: CASSLTPREGYEQFF.

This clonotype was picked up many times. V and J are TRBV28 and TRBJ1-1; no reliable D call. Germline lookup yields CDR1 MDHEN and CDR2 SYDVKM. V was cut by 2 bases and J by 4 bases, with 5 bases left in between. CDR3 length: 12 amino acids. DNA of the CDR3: TGTGCCAGCAGTTTAAGCGCCACTGAAGCTTTCTTT. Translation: CASSLSATEAFF.

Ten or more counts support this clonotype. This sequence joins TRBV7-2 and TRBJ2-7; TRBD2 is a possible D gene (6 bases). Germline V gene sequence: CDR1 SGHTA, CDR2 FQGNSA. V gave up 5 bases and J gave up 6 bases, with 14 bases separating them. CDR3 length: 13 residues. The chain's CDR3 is CASSMDRGSEQYF. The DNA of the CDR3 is TGTGCCAGCAGCATGGACCGGGGGTCCGAGCAGTACTTC.

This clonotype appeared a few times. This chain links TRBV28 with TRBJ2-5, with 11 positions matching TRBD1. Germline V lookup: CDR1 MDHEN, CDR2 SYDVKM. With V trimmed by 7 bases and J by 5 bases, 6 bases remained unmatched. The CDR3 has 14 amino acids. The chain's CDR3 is CASKRTGGSETQYF. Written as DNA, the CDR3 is TGTGCCAGCAAAAGGACAGGGGGCAGCGAGACCCAGTACTTC.

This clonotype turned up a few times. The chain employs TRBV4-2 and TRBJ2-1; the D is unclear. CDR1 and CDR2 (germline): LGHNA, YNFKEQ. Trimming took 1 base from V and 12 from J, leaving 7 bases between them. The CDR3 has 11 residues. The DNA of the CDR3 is TGTGCCAGCAGCCAAGCCCTTGGGCAGTTCTTC. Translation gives CASSQALGQFF.

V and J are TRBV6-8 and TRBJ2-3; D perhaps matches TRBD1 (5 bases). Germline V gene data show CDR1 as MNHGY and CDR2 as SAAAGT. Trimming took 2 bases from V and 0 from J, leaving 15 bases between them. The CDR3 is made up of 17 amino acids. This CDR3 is CASSYRGMATSTDTQYF. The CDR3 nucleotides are TGTGCCAGCAGTTACAGGGGCATGGCGACTAGCACAGATACGCAGTATTTT.

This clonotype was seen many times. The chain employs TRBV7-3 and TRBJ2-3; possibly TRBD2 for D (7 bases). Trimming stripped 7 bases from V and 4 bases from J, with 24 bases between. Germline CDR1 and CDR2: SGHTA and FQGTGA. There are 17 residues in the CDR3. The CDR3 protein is CASKGGALVSFPDTQYF. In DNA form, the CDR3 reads TGTGCCAGCAAAGGGGGGGCCCTAGTGAGTTTCCCAGATACGCAGTATTTT.

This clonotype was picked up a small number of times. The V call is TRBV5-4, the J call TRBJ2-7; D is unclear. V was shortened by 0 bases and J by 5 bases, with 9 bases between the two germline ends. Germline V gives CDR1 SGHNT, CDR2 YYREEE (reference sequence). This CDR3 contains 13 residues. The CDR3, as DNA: TGTGCCAGCAGCTTGGACAGCTCGAACGAGCAGTACTTC. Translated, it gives CASSLDSSNEQYF.

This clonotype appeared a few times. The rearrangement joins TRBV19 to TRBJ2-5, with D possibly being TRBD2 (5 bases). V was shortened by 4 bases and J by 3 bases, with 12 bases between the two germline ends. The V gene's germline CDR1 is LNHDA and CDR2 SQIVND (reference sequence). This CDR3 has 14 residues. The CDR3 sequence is CASSKSGRKETQYF. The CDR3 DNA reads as TGTGCCAGTAGTAAAAGCGGACGTAAAGAGACCCAGTACTTC.

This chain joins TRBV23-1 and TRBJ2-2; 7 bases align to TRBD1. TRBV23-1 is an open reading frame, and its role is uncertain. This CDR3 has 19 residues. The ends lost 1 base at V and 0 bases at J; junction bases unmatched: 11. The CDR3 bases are TGCGCCAGCAGTCAATATATCCCCCCGGGGACAGCGAACACCGGGGAGCTGTTTTTT. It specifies CASSQYIPPGTANTGELFF.

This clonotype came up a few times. The CDR3 DNA reads as TGTGCCAGCAGAAATGACAGGGCCCACTATGGCTACACCTTC. It yields the protein CASRNDRAHYGYTF. The rearrangement joins TRBV12-3 or TRBV12-4 to TRBJ1-2; 7 nucleotides match TRBD1. The CDR3 spans 14 residues. With 6 bases clipped from V and 3 bases from J, the junction kept 7 bases outside the gene matches.

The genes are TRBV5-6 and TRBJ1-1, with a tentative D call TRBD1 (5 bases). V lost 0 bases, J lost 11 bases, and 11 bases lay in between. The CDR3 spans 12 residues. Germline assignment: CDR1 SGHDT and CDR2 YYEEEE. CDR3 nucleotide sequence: TGTGCCAGCAGCTTGGGGACACAGATGGCTTTCTTT. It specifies CASSLGTQMAFF.

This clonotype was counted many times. CDR3 sequence reads: CASSFDRGSNQPQHF. DNA for the CDR3: TGTGCCAGCAGCTTTGACAGGGGTAGCAATCAGCCCCAGCATTTT. The chain has TRBV7-2 and TRBJ1-5; TRBD1 agrees at 8 bases. The germline V gene encodes CDR1 SGHTA and CDR2 FQGNSA. The ends lost 3 bases at V and 0 bases at J; junction bases unmatched: 1. The CDR3 loop spans 15 amino acids.

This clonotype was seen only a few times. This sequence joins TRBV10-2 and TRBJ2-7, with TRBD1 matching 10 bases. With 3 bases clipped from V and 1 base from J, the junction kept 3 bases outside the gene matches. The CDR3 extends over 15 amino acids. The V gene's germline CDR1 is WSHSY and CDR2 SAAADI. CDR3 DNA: TGCGCCAGCAGTGACGGGGACAGGGGTTCCTACGAGCAGTACTTC. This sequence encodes CASSDGDRGSYEQYF.

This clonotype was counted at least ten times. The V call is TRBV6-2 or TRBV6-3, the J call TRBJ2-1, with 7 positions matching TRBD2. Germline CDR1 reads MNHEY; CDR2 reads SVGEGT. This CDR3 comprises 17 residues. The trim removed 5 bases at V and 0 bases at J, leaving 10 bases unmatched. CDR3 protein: CASSTNFGGSSYNEQFF. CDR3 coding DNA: TGTGCCAGCAGTACAAACTTCGGGGGGAGCTCCTACAATGAGCAGTTCTTC.

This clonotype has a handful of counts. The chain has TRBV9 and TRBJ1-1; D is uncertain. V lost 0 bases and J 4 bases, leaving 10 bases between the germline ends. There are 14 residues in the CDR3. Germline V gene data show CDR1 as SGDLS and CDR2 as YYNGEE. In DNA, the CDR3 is TGTGCCAGCAGCGTAGTTGACCGCCCCACTGAAGCTTTCTTT. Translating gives CASSVVDRPTEAFF.